One sample yielded the 9 T cell receptor beta chains listed below, sequenced in a study of T-cell memory formation after mild COVID-19. In TCRdb, the 5' RACE reads were re-called with MiXCR into one record per CDR3 protein. The table records 450,000 to 650,000 distinct CDR3 sequences, roughly 18% of them present only once. Sequencing was done on a sample of PBMCs or a T cell subset sorted from them (not recorded which). Receptors were obtained from an adult woman who had mild COVID-19 (a few samples of this study predate the infection). Cell type and time point are not known.

The chain combines TRBV5-4 with TRBJ2-7, with 7 bases that match TRBD1. The germline gives CDR1 SGHNT, CDR2 YYREEE (reference sequence). The ends lost 2 bases at V and 5 bases at J; junction bases unmatched: 4. This CDR3 region has 13 residues. CDR3 sequence (DNA): TGTGCCAGCAGCTTCCAGGGGGTCCACGAGCAGTACTTC. Protein product: CASSFQGVHEQYF.

This chain connects TRBV7-9 to TRBJ2-2, with TRBD1 matching 8 bases. V shed 5 bases and J 3 bases; nucleotides not matched to a gene: 20. This CDR3 is 20 amino acids long. The germline V gene encodes CDR1 SEHNR and CDR2 FQNEAQ (reference sequence). CDR3: CASSPPVRDRSRRYTGELFF. The CDR3 nucleotides read TGTGCCAGCAGCCCCCCCGTCCGGGACAGGTCACGTCGGTACACCGGGGAGCTGTTTTTT.

The CDR3 DNA follows: TGTGCCAGTAGTATAAACAGGGATGAGCAGTTCTTC. As protein: CASSINRDEQFF. This rearrangement joins TRBV19 to TRBJ2-1, with D possibly being TRBD1 (6 bases). Germline values: CDR1 LNHDA, CDR2 SQIVND (reference sequence). This CDR3 is 12 amino acids long. V was pared by 2 bases and J by 8 bases, with 7 bases between.

There are a few counts of this clonotype. This chain uses TRBV7-3 with TRBJ2-2, with D tentatively TRBD1 or TRBD2 (5 bases each). The CDR3 is made up of 13 amino acids. The germline V and J ends were trimmed by 5 bases and 7 bases, with 11 bases remaining between them. CDR1 and CDR2 from the germline V gene are SGHTA and FQGTGA. In DNA, the CDR3 is TGTGCCAGCAGCGCTGGGACCGACGGGGAGCTGTTTTTT. This encodes CASSAGTDGELFF.

This clonotype was recorded a few times. The chain has TRBV4-3 and TRBJ2-3, with D perhaps matching TRBD1 (6 bases). Per the germline V gene, CDR1 is LGHNA and CDR2 is YSLEER. Trimming removed 0 bases from V and 2 bases from J, with 9 bases in between. CDR3 size: 15 residues. CDR3 sequence (DNA): TGCGCCAGCAGCCAAGAGGGACATTCCACAGATACGCAGTATTTT. Its protein product is CASSQEGHSTDTQYF.

V is TRBV11-2 and J is TRBJ1-1; tentatively, D is TRBD1 (6 bases). Germline CDR1 reads SGHAT; CDR2 reads FQNNGV. V was shortened by 3 bases and J by 3 bases, with 20 bases between the two germline ends. The CDR3 is 17 residues long. CDR3 nucleotides: TGTGCCAGCAGCTTGGGACATTCGGGGTTAGAGGACACTGAAGCTTTCTTT. Residues: CASSLGHSGLEDTEAFF.

In its sample, this clonotype was seen many times. J is TRBJ2-5 and V is TRBV24-1; D call uncertain. CDR3 length equals 15 residues. Germline values: CDR1 KGHDR, CDR2 SFDVKD. V lost 1 base and J 3 bases, leaving 11 bases between the germline ends. In nucleotides, the CDR3 is TGTGCCACCAGTGATTTACCAGGCCTAAAAGAGACCCAGTACTTC. This encodes CATSDLPGLKETQYF.

The rearrangement uses TRBV7-2 and TRBJ2-7; 7 bases agree with TRBD2. The CDR3 is 15 residues long. CDR1 SGHTA and CDR2 FQGNSA come from the germline V gene. V dropped 1 base and J dropped 4; count of bases not matched to a gene: 7. CDR3: CASSLEVGGAYEQYF. CDR3 bases: TGTGCCAGCAGCTTAGAGGTGGGAGGGGCGTACGAGCAGTACTTC.

The rearrangement joins TRBV6-1 to TRBJ2-6, with 8 nucleotides matching TRBD1. J gave up 1 base and V 3 bases, and 2 bases lay outside the gene matches. The CDR3 has 16 residues. Germline CDR1 is MNHNS and CDR2 is SASEGT. The CDR3 spells CASSDQGASGANVLTF. DNA for the CDR3: TGTGCCAGCAGTGATCAGGGGGCGTCTGGGGCCAACGTCCTGACTTTC.